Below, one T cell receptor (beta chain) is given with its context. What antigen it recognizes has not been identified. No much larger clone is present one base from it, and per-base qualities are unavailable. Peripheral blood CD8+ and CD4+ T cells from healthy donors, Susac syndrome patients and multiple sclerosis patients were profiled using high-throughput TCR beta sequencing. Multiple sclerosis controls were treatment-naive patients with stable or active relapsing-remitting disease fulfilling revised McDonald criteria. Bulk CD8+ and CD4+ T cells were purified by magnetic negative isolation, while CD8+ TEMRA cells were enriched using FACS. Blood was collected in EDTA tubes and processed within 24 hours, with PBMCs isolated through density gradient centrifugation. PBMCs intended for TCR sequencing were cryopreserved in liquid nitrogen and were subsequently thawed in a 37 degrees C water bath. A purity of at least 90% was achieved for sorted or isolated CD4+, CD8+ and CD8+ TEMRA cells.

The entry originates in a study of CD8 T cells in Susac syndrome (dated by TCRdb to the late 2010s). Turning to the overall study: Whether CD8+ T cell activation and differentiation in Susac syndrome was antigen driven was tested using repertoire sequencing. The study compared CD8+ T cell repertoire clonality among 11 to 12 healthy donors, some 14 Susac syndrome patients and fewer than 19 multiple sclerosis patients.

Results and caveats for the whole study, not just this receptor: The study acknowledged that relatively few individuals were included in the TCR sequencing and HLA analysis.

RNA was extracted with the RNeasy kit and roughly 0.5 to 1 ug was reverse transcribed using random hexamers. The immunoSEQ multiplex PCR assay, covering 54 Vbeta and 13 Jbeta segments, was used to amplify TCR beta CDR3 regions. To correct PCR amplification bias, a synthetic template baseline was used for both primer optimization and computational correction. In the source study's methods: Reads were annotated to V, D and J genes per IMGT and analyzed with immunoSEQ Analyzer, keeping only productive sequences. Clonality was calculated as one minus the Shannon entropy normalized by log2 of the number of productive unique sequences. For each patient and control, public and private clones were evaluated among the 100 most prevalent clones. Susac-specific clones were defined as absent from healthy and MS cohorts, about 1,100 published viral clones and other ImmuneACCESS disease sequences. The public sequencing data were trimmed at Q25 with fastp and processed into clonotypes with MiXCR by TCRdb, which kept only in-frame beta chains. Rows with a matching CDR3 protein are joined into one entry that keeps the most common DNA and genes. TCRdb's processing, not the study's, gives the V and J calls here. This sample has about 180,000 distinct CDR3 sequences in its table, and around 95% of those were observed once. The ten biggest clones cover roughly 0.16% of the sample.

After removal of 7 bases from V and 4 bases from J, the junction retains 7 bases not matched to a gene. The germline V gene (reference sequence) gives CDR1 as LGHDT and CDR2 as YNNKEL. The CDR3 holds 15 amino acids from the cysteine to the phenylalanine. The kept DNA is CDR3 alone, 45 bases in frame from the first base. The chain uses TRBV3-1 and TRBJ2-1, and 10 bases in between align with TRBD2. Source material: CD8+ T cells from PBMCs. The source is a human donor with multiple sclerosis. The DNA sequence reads TGTGCCAGCACCACAGGGACTAGCGAGTACAATGAGCAGTTCTTC. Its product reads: CASTTGTSEYNEQFF.